The entry below describes one T cell receptor (beta chain). Its antigen is currently unknown. The data stem from a study of T cells in Graves' hyperthyroidism and ophthalmopathy. Points from the study as a whole: A model of 13 V-J pairs discriminated ophthalmopathy from stable hyperthyroidism. A median roughly six months before onset, the model predicted ophthalmopathy.

Authors of the study amplified TCR beta CDR3 regions from RNA transcripts. Initially, a first-round RT-PCR of the TCR CDR3 employed the HTBI primer set. TCRdb passed the multiplex PCR reads through MiXCR, listing each CDR3 protein once. The sample yields hundreds of thousands of distinct CDR3 sequences, approximately 15% seen once. These patients, aged 18 to 65, had recently diagnosed hyperthyroidism lasting under 2 months. Germline assignment: CDR1 MNHNS and CDR2 SASEGT. Trimming shortened V by 5 bases and J by 3 bases, and 13 bases separated the two germline ends. The CDR3 sequence is 14 residues long.

This receptor was taken from a woman in her 30s with Graves' hyperthyroidism. The chain carries TRBV6-1 and TRBJ1-1, with D perhaps matching TRBD1 (6 bases). Sequencing was done on a sample of blood. CDR3 loop: CASSSGGADTEAFF. The CDR3 nucleotides are TGTGCCAGCAGTTCGGGGGGCGCCGACACTGAAGCTTTCTTT.